Below, 15 T cell receptor beta chains from the same sample are listed, as sequenced in a study of cytomegalovirus exposure and HLA in healthy donors. With 60 Vbeta and 13 Jbeta primers, the PCR was carried out. Here immunoSEQ multiplex PCR was the method, and the copy in TCRdb shows in-frame clones only, minus some. The sample yields about 120,000 clones, about four fifths seen once. Sequenced input: PBMCs. Receptor source: a man aged 25 to 40 in good health and CMV-seropositive.

The genes are TRBV6-5 and TRBJ1-2; 9 bases fit TRBD1. Unmatched junction bases numbered 10, after V lost 5 bases and J lost 6 bases. Germline-derived CDR1 and CDR2 are MNHEY and SVGAGI. The CDR3 sequence is 15 residues long. The CDR3 is CASSLNTGGFNGYTF. CDR3 nucleotides: TGTGCCAGCAGTCTCAATACAGGGGGCTTTAATGGCTACACCTTC.

The chain has TRBV29-1 and TRBJ2-7; D perhaps matches TRBD2 (5 bases). There are 12 residues in the CDR3. Per the germline V gene, CDR1 is SQVTM and CDR2 is ANQGSEA. V lost 3 bases to trimming and J lost 7 bases, with 13 bases between them. The CDR3, as DNA: TGCAGCGTTGACCTCGCCCGGGGAGAGCAGTACTTC. As protein: CSVDLARGEQYF.

V and J are TRBV6-1 and TRBJ1-1; 8 bases agree with TRBD1. V lost 5 bases, J lost 5 bases, and 10 bases stayed unmatched. This CDR3 is built from 15 residues. From germline, CDR1 is MNHNS and CDR2 SASEGT. CDR3 DNA sequence: TGTGCCAGCAGTTGGACAGGGAGGACAGTTACTGAAGCTTTCTTT. This encodes CASSWTGRTVTEAFF.

The gene calls are TRBV4-2 and TRBJ1-6; no clear D gene. The V gene lost 2 bases and the J gene lost 5 bases, with 10 bases spanning the gap. CDR3 length: 15 amino acids. Germline V gene sequence: CDR1 LGHNA, CDR2 YNFKEQ. CDR3 sequence (DNA): TGTGCCAGCAGCCAAACAGCTCTAAATAATTCACCCCTCCACTTT. Residues: CASSQTALNNSPLHF.

V is TRBV5-1 and J is TRBJ1-4, with 8 bases lining up with TRBD1. The CDR3 totals 17 residues. Per the germline V gene, CDR1 is SGHRS and CDR2 is YFSETQ. The V segment lost 3 bases and the J segment 4 bases; nucleotides outside the gene matches: 11. The DNA for the CDR3 is TGCGCCAGCAGCTGGACAGGGAGGCTGCGGATTAATGAAAAACTGTTTTTT. Amino acids: CASSWTGRLRINEKLFF.

CDR3 sequence reads: CASSFRAGTDTQYF. In nucleotides, the CDR3 is TGTGCCAGCAGCTTCCGAGCGGGCACAGATACGCAGTATTTT. The chain is built from TRBV9 and TRBJ2-3; tentative D call: TRBD2 (5 bases). The CDR3 runs 14 residues. The ends were cut back, 4 bases at V and 1 base at J, with 10 bases in the middle. Looked up from germline, CDR1 is SGDLS and CDR2 is YYNGEE.

The chain links TRBV11-2 to TRBJ2-7, with TRBD1 matching over 10 bases. Germline trimming cut 1 base from V and 4 bases from J; bases unmatched to any gene: 10. CDR1 is SGHAT, CDR2 FQNNGV, per germline. The CDR3 runs to 17 residues. DNA of the CDR3: TGTGCCAGCAGCTTAGTTTTGGGACAGGGGACGAATTACGAGCAGTACTTC. Translated: CASSLVLGQGTNYEQYF.

This rearrangement joins TRBV4-2 to TRBJ2-3; 12 bases agree with TRBD2. CDR3 length: 16 amino acids. The trim removed 4 bases at V and 4 bases at J, leaving 6 bases unmatched. CDR1 and CDR2 from the germline V gene are LGHNA and YNFKEQ. The CDR3 coding sequence is TGTGCCAGCAGCCTATATTCTAGCGGGGGGGCAGATACGCAGTATTTT. Its protein is CASSLYSSGGADTQYF.

The chain has TRBV9 and TRBJ2-1; 7 bases line up with TRBD2. The germline CDR1 and CDR2 sequences are SGDLS and YYNGEE. V shed 0 bases, J shed 7 bases, and the junction held 13 bases outside the gene matches. This CDR3 contains 17 residues. CDR3 sequence: CASSVDEGGRGMNEQFF. In DNA form, the CDR3 reads TGTGCCAGCAGCGTAGATGAGGGAGGGAGGGGAATGAATGAGCAGTTCTTC.

V usage is TRBV4-2 and J usage is TRBJ2-5; 12 bases map to TRBD2. The V gene's germline CDR1 is LGHNA and CDR2 YNFKEQ. The CDR3 is 15 residues long. V shed 8 bases, J shed 5 bases, and the junction held 9 bases outside the gene matches. This chain's CDR3 is CASGRTSGVAETQYF. The CDR3 nucleotides read TGTGCCAGCGGTCGGACTAGCGGGGTAGCGGAGACCCAGTACTTC.

This clone was seen a single time. The chain's CDR3 is CASSLLSGNTIYF. The CDR3 region has the DNA TGTGCCAGCAGCTTGCTCTCTGGAAACACCATATATTTT. V usage is TRBV5-4 and J usage is TRBJ1-3; D not certain. Germline values: CDR1 SGHNT, CDR2 YYREEE (reference sequence). V lost 1 base and J lost 0, with 2 bases in between. This CDR3 region has 13 residues. The full variable domain, its missing parts supplied by reference TRBV5-4 and TRBJ1-3, is ETGVTQSPTHLIKTRGQQVTLRCSSQSGHNTVSWYQQALGQGPQFIFQYYREEENGRGNFPPRFSGLQFPNYSSELNVNALELDDSALYLCASSLLSGNTIYFGEGSWLTVV.

This chain uses TRBV19 with TRBJ2-3; D possibly corresponds to TRBD2 (6 bases). The V gene's germline CDR1 is LNHDA and CDR2 SQIVND (reference sequence). The CDR3 runs to 12 residues. V was cut by 6 bases and J by 7 bases, with 11 bases left in between. CDR3 sequence reads: CASSRDFHTQYF. CDR3 DNA sequence: TGTGCCAGTAGCCGGGACTTCCATACGCAGTATTTT. Supplemented by reference TRBV19 and TRBJ2-3, the full variable domain reads DGGITQSPKYLFRKEGQNVTLSCEQNLNHDAMYWYRQDPGQGLRLIYYSQIVNDFQKGDIAEGYSVSREKKESFPLTVTSAQKNPTAFYLCASSRDFHTQYFGPGTRLTVL.

This clone was seen only once. The V and J genes are TRBV7-2 and TRBJ2-7; TRBD2 aligns across 7 bases. Germline CDR1 reads SGHTA; CDR2 reads FQGNSA. V lost 2 bases, J lost 7 bases, and 14 bases stayed unmatched. The length of the CDR3 is 16 residues. CDR3 region: CASSLRGGAGVREQYF. The CDR3, as DNA: TGTGCCAGCAGCTTAAGGGGTGGTGCGGGAGTGAGGGAGCAGTACTTC.

This chain joins TRBV10-3 and TRBJ2-7, with TRBD1 matching 8 bases. With V trimmed by 6 bases and J by 3 bases, 1 base remained unmatched. Germline assignment: CDR1 ENHRY and CDR2 SYGVKD. The CDR3 contains 12 residues. The CDR3 DNA sequence: TGTGCCATCAGACAGGGGGGCTACGAGCAGTACTTC. Encoded protein: CAIRQGGYEQYF.

This clone was counted only a few times. The rearrangement links TRBV7-9 to TRBJ2-3; tentatively, D is TRBD1 (6 bases). CDR3 size: 13 residues. Trimming took 4 bases from V and 8 from J, leaving 13 bases between them. Germline CDR1 is SEHNR and CDR2 is FQNEAQ (reference sequence). The CDR3, as DNA: TGTGCCAGCAGCTACACAGGGTTGGGTACGCAGTATTTT. It translates to CASSYTGLGTQYF.